Reported below is one TCR beta chain. Its antigen is as yet unknown. Data came from immunoSEQ multiplex PCR; TCRdb stores just in-frame clones and leaves some out. The repertoire holds 150,000 to 160,000 clones, 85% to 90% seen once, with 5.5% to 6% in the top ten. The data were obtained in a study of T cell responses to AZD1222 COVID-19 vaccine. General study points: Spike-specific TCR breadth and depth were elevated following two AZD1222 doses. Nearly half of spike-specific TCRs reportedly target variant regions that are unmutated in the B.1.351 and B.1.1.7 variants. Clonal diversity may have been underestimated in mostly white British donors.

The sample consisted of peripheral blood, taken on day 0 of MenACWY control vaccination. The source is an adult in good health.

The CDR3 here is CAIKKGAYNQPQHF. As DNA, the CDR3 is TGTGCCATAAAAAAAGGGGCCTACAATCAGCCCCAGCATTTT. The rearrangement links TRBV28 to TRBJ1-5; D might be TRBD1 (5 bases). CDR1 and CDR2 from the germline V gene are MDHEN and SYDVKM. This CDR3 contains 14 residues. The V end was cut by 10 bases, the J end by 3 bases, with 16 bases between.